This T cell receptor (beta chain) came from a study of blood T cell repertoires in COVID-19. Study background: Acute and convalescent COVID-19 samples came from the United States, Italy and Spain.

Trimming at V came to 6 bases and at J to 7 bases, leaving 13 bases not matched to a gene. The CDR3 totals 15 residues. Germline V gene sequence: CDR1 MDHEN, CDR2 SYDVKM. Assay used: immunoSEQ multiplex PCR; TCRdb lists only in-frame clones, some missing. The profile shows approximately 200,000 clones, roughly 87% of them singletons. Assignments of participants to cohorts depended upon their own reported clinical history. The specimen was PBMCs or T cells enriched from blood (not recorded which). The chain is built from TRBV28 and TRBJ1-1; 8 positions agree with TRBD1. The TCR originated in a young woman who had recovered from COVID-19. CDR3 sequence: CASRHTGTGRVEAFF. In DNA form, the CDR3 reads TGTGCCAGCAGACACACCGGGACAGGTCGTGTTGAAGCTTTCTTT.